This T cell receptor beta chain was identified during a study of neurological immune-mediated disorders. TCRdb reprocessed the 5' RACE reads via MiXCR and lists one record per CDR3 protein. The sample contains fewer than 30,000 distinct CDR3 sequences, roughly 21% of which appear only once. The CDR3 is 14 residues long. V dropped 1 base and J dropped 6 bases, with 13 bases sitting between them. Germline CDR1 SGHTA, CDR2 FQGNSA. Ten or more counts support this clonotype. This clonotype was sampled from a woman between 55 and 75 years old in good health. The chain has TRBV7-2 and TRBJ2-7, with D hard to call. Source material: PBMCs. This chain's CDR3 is CASSLDQVSREQYF. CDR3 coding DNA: TGTGCCAGCAGCTTAGATCAGGTATCTCGCGAGCAGTACTTC.